This entry lists 24 T cell receptor beta chains sequenced from one sample in a study of shared clonotypes between healthy human individuals. Repertoires were generated with immunoSEQ multiplex PCR, while TCRdb's copy carries only in-frame clones and drops some. The table lists under 2.5 million clones, 80% to 95% of them singletons. Input material: naive CD4+ T cells from PBMCs. Described subset: CD45RA+ positively selected. The receptors come from a man aged 18 to 29 in good health. Some clones in this sample may be carry-over from other donors' samples.

CDR3 coding DNA: TGCAGCGTTATGGGACAATGGACCGGAAACACCATATATTTT. Translating it yields CSVMGQWTGNTIYF. The chain links TRBV29-1 to TRBJ1-3; tentatively, D is TRBD1 (6 bases). CDR1 and CDR2 from the germline V gene are SQVTM and ANQGSEA. Trimming pared 5 bases from V and 4 bases from J, leaving 15 bases between. The CDR3 is made up of 14 amino acids.

As regards this clone: The DNA is omitted, as the CDR3 cannot be located on it reliably, and the CDR3 follows TCRdb's listing. The V gene is TRBV5-1, the J gene TRBJ2-7. The V gene's germline CDR1 is SGHRS and CDR2 YFSETQ. The CDR3 is 12 residues long, counting both termini. This chain's CDR3 is CASSFGTGAAAF.

The chain is built from TRBV12-2 and TRBJ1-4; the D call of TRBD1 is as the table states it, not checked on the DNA. TRBV12-2 is labeled a pseudogene. This CDR3 has 18 amino acids. Written as DNA, the CDR3 is TGTGCAAGTCGCTTAGCGAAGTCCGTAGGCAGGGGCGGAGAAAAACTGTTTTTT. Translating it yields CASRLAKSVGRGGEKLFF.

The V and J genes are TRBV28 and TRBJ2-7; 10 bases align to TRBD2. V gave up 5 bases and J gave up 5 bases; unmatched junction bases: 12. There are 16 residues in the CDR3. CDR1 MDHEN and CDR2 SYDVKM come from the germline V gene. CDR3 DNA sequence: TGTGCCAGCAGTCCTCCCCAAGCGGGAGGGGGACACGAGCAGTACTTC. It is translated as CASSPPQAGGGHEQYF.

The chain is built from TRBV11-2 and TRBJ2-7, with TRBD2 identical over 7 bases. The length of the CDR3 is 15 residues. Germline-derived CDR1 and CDR2 are SGHAT and FQNNGV. V shed 5 bases and J 3 bases; nucleotides not matched to a gene: 10. The DNA of the CDR3 is TGTGCCAGCAGCACAAATGGCGGGGGAAGCTACGAGCAGTACTTC. This codes for CASSTNGGGSYEQYF.

This clone appeared a single time. The chain joins TRBV11-2 to TRBJ2-7; TRBD2 is a possible D gene (5 bases). Germline values: CDR1 SGHAT, CDR2 FQNNGV. CDR3 length equals 14 residues. Trimming stripped 0 bases from V and 5 bases from J, with 11 bases between. CDR3 loop: CASSLDRRSDEQYF. CDR3 coding DNA: TGTGCCAGCAGCTTAGATCGGAGGTCTGACGAGCAGTACTTC.

The chain links TRBV28 to TRBJ2-1; D remains ambiguous. V dropped 3 bases and J dropped 8 bases, with 17 bases sitting between them. CDR1 is MDHEN, CDR2 SYDVKM, per germline. The CDR3 is 15 residues long. The CDR3 bases are TGTGCCAGCAGTTTTCTTGCAGATGCCGACTATGAGCAGTTCTTC. Translating gives CASSFLADADYEQFF.

This clone was recorded only once. Other DNA sequences of this sample code for an identical CDR3. This CDR3 is CASSPSGRSYEQYF. DNA for the CDR3: TGTGCCAGCAGCCCCTCGGGGCGCTCCTACGAGCAGTACTTC. This sequence joins TRBV7-7 and TRBJ2-7; D possibly matches TRBD1 or TRBD2 (5 bases each). V was clipped by 5 bases and J by 0 bases, with 11 bases between them. The CDR3 contains 14 residues. Germline V gene data show CDR1 as SSHAT and CDR2 as FNYEAQ (reference sequence). Full variable domain (missing parts from reference TRBV7-7 and TRBJ2-7): GAGVSQSPRYKVTKRGQDVTLRCDPISSHATLYWYQQALGQGPEFLTYFNYEAQPDKSGLPSDRFSAERPEGSISTLTIQRTEQRDSAMYRCASSPSGRSYEQYFGPGTRLTVT.

This chain joins TRBV5-6 and TRBJ1-1; weak D call: TRBD1 (5 bases). Between the trimmed V and J ends, which lost 3 bases and 11 bases, there was a span of 23 bases. The CDR3 contains 15 residues. Germline lookup yields CDR1 SGHDT and CDR2 YYEEEE. This CDR3 is CASSSLGGRPSQAFF. CDR3 DNA: TGTGCCAGCAGCTCCCTGGGGGGACGCCCCTCGCAGGCTTTCTTT.

This chain joins TRBV7-3 and TRBJ2-1; 10 positions match TRBD2. The germline V gene has CDR1 SGHTA and CDR2 FQGTGA. CDR3 length equals 19 residues. Trimming removed 4 bases from V and 0 bases from J; junction bases left unmatched: 12. The CDR3 protein is CASSSPTSGNPSSYNEQFF. The CDR3 DNA sequence: TGTGCCAGCAGCTCACCTACTAGCGGGAACCCAAGCTCCTACAATGAGCAGTTCTTC.

CDR3 in DNA: TGTGCCAGCAGCCAAGGGCAGGCTGACTTGCAGTACTTC. Translating it yields CASSQGQADLQYF. This sequence joins TRBV4-2 and TRBJ2-7; D gene unclear. Trimming stripped 1 base from V and 9 bases from J, with 13 bases between. The CDR3 length is 13 residues. The germline CDR1 and CDR2 sequences are LGHNA and YNFKEQ.

The chain couples TRBV7-9 to TRBJ1-5; 8 nucleotides agree with TRBD1. J was trimmed by 4 bases and V by 2 bases; bases with no gene match: 7. CDR3 length: 16 amino acids. The germline V gene encodes CDR1 SEHNR and CDR2 FQNEAQ (reference sequence). The CDR3 protein is CASSLLGQGSNQPQHF. CDR3 coding DNA: TGTGCCAGCAGCTTACTAGGACAGGGATCGAATCAGCCCCAGCATTTT.

V gene TRBV7-2 combines with J gene TRBJ2-1, with TRBD1 matching over 7 bases. Per germline, CDR1 SGHTA and CDR2 FQGNSA. CDR3 length: 16 residues. Germline trimming cut 0 bases from V and 5 bases from J; bases unmatched to any gene: 7. Here the CDR3 reads CASSLARGSHNNEQFF. Here the CDR3 DNA reads TGTGCCAGCAGCTTAGCCAGGGGGAGCCACAACAATGAGCAGTTCTTC.

On this clone itself: The sample carries other DNA sequences with the same CDR3. The CDR3 bases are TGTGCCAGCTCACCCTTAAACTATGGCTACACCTTC. Translated, it gives CASSPLNYGYTF. The chain couples TRBV18 to TRBJ1-2; D gene ambiguous. CDR1 is KGHSH, CDR2 LQKENI, per germline. V was pared by 3 bases and J by 2 bases, with 4 bases between. This CDR3 region has 12 residues.

The chain combines TRBV6-5 with TRBJ1-2; D ambiguous. In germline, CDR1 is MNHEY, CDR2 SVGAGI. There are 16 residues in the CDR3. Between the trimmed V and J ends, which lost 0 bases and 0 bases, there was a span of 11 bases. CDR3 protein: CASSYSVGSANYGYTF. For the CDR3, the DNA is TGTGCCAGCAGTTACTCGGTCGGATCAGCTAACTATGGCTACACCTTC.

This chain uses TRBV7-3 with TRBJ2-5; maybe TRBD1 (6 bases). This CDR3 has 14 amino acids. Looked up from germline, CDR1 is SGHTA and CDR2 is FQGTGA. V was shortened by 3 bases and J by 5 bases, with 13 bases between the two germline ends. The CDR3 DNA reads as TGTGCCAGCAGCTTTGGGGGCTTGGGGGAGACCCAGTACTTC. Translation gives CASSFGGLGETQYF.

The V gene is TRBV7-9, the J gene TRBJ2-7; D call uncertain. Germline CDR1 and CDR2: SEHNR and FQNEAQ (reference sequence). Trimming took off 5 bases at V and 2 bases at J, with 10 bases between the two ends. The CDR3 loop spans 13 amino acids. The CDR3 coding sequence is TGTGCCAGCAGCGTAGGATTAACCTACGAGCAGTACTTC. Translation gives CASSVGLTYEQYF.

The rearrangement joins TRBV11-2 to TRBJ2-5, with D perhaps assigned TRBD1 or TRBD2 (5 bases each). Germline loops: CDR1 SGHAT, CDR2 FQNNGV. Trimming removed 5 bases at V and 0 bases at J, with 13 bases between. This CDR3 is 15 amino acids long. The CDR3 nucleotides are TGTGCCAGCAGCATACGGGGACGGGACCAAGAGACCCAGTACTTC. As protein: CASSIRGRDQETQYF.

This chain links TRBV11-2 with TRBJ2-5; TRBD2 matches at 11 bases. The J segment lost 0 bases and the V segment lost 5 bases, leaving 2 bases of the junction unmatched. The CDR3 length is 15 residues. The germline gives CDR1 SGHAT, CDR2 FQNNGV. The CDR3 DNA is TGTGCCAGCAGCACGGGACTAGCGGACCAAGAGACCCAGTACTTC. As protein: CASSTGLADQETQYF.

The chain uses TRBV6-1 and TRBJ1-3, with no clear D. Trimming took off 3 bases at V and 7 bases at J, with 1 base between the two ends. CDR3 size: 10 residues. The V gene's germline CDR1 is MNHNS and CDR2 SASEGT. The CDR3: CASSDNTIYF. In DNA, the CDR3 is TGTGCCAGCAGTGATAACACCATATATTTT.

J is TRBJ2-3 and V is TRBV7-3; the D is unclear. The CDR3 loop spans 12 amino acids. Trimming cost V 5 bases and J 6 bases, with 9 bases left between them. Looked up from germline, CDR1 is SGHTA and CDR2 is FQGTGA. The chain's CDR3 is CASSGPGDTQYF. The CDR3 DNA is TGTGCCAGCAGCGGACCCGGGGATACGCAGTATTTT.

The V gene is TRBV7-2, the J gene TRBJ2-1; 8 bases line up with TRBD2. CDR1 and CDR2 from the germline V gene are SGHTA and FQGNSA. V dropped 4 bases and J dropped 6; count of bases not matched to a gene: 14. The CDR3 runs 17 residues. The CDR3 spells CASSSGLGGPSGNEQFF. CDR3 in DNA: TGTGCCAGCAGCTCGGGACTAGGGGGACCTTCTGGCAATGAGCAGTTCTTC.

With respect to this clone: In the same sample, other DNA sequences code for this CDR3. V and J are TRBV27 and TRBJ2-1, with TRBD2 matching over 9 bases. CDR3 length equals 14 residues. With V trimmed by 3 bases and J by 4 bases, 1 base remained unmatched. Germline values: CDR1 MNHEY, CDR2 SMNVEV (reference sequence). As DNA, the CDR3 is TGTGCCAGCAGTTTTAGCGGGAGTTACAATGAGCAGTTCTTC. It translates to CASSFSGSYNEQFF.

This chain connects TRBV28 to TRBJ1-5; 8 bases match TRBD1. This CDR3 contains 15 residues. Germline loops: CDR1 MDHEN, CDR2 SYDVKM. J lost 6 bases, V lost 5 bases, and 9 bases had no gene match. CDR3 protein: CASSPATGATQPQHF. The CDR3 DNA reads TGTGCCAGCAGTCCAGCGACAGGGGCCACTCAGCCCCAGCATTTT.